Presented here are 17 T cell receptor beta chains from one specimen sequenced in a study of CD8 T cells in ankylosing spondylitis. Findings and caveats of the study: Blood of patients with ankylosing spondylitis appeared to be characterized by a TCR beta motif of eight highly homologous variants.

These receptors' antigens are unknown. From the 5' RACE reads, TCRdb called clonotypes with MiXCR, one entry per CDR3 protein. Of over 600,000 distinct CDR3 sequences listed, roughly 20% are singletons. The sequencing sample was made of blood, either unsorted or a sorted T cell fraction (not recorded which). The receptors derive from a male donor with ankylosing spondylitis.

This clonotype was counted a few times. The chain carries TRBV18 and TRBJ1-1, with TRBD1 matching 7 bases. The trim removed 3 bases at V and 6 bases at J, leaving 4 bases unmatched. CDR3 length equals 13 residues. CDR1 is KGHSH, CDR2 LQKENI, per germline. The chain's CDR3 is CASSPRTGAEAFF. Here the CDR3 DNA reads TGTGCCAGCTCACCGAGGACAGGAGCTGAAGCTTTCTTT.

A few counts support this clonotype. This rearrangement joins TRBV4-1 to TRBJ2-3, with 7 bases lining up with TRBD1. The CDR3 runs to 15 residues. Unmatched junction bases numbered 5, after V lost 3 bases and J lost 2 bases. Germline lookup yields CDR1 MGHRA and CDR2 YSYEKL. The CDR3 sequence is CASSQRTGDTDTQYF. The DNA of the CDR3 is TGCGCCAGCAGCCAGAGGACAGGCGACACAGATACGCAGTATTTT.

The CDR3 protein is CASSLRHSGGLYNEQFF. The CDR3 DNA follows: TGTGCCAGCAGTTTACGGCATAGCGGGGGGTTATACAATGAGCAGTTCTTC. V and J are TRBV12-3 or TRBV12-4 and TRBJ2-1; TRBD2 agrees at 10 bases. The CDR3 is made up of 17 amino acids. The trim removed 2 bases at V and 4 bases at J, leaving 8 bases unmatched.

V gene TRBV28 combines with J gene TRBJ2-7, with 8 bases identical to TRBD1. The trim removed 4 bases at V and 3 bases at J, leaving 5 bases unmatched. Germline CDR1 and CDR2: MDHEN and SYDVKM. The CDR3 covers 14 residues. CDR3 DNA sequence: TGTGCCAGCAGTTATAGGACAGGGCTCTACGAGCAGTACTTC. This codes for CASSYRTGLYEQYF.

The sample holds a few counts of this clonotype. CDR3 protein: CASSEWDTYYGYTF. In DNA form, the CDR3 reads TGTGCCAGCAGTGAATGGGACACCTACTATGGCTACACCTTC. This chain uses TRBV25-1 with TRBJ1-2; tentatively, D is TRBD1 (6 bases). Germline lookup yields CDR1 MGHDK and CDR2 SYGVNS. V was shortened by 1 base and J by 3 bases, with 9 bases between the two germline ends. The CDR3 is 14 amino acids.

The CDR3 nucleotides read TGTGCCAGCAGTCTCGGACGGGGGGGGAGTGGCTACACCTTC. It yields the protein CASSLGRGGSGYTF. The rearrangement joins TRBV6-1 to TRBJ1-2; TRBD1 is a possible D gene (5 bases). The V end was cut by 5 bases, the J end by 7 bases, with 17 bases between. The V gene's germline CDR1 is MNHNS and CDR2 SASEGT. The length of the CDR3 is 14 residues.

This clonotype was detected only a few times. The V and J genes are TRBV4-2 and TRBJ1-1; D is perhaps TRBD1 (5 bases). V was trimmed by 5 bases and J by 2 bases, leaving 12 bases between them. The CDR3 contains 14 residues. Germline V CDR1 and CDR2: LGHNA, YNFKEQ. DNA of the CDR3: TGTGCCAGCAGCGAGACAAGGGGAAACACTGAAGCTTTCTTT. The encoded protein is CASSETRGNTEAFF.

The V gene is TRBV7-3, the J gene TRBJ2-2, with a weak D call TRBD2 (5 bases). V was trimmed by 2 bases and J by 6 bases, leaving 7 bases between them. The germline V gene encodes CDR1 SGHTA and CDR2 FQGTGA. The CDR3 runs to 13 residues. CDR3 coding DNA: TGTGCCAGCAGCTTACCTAGCCCCGGGGAGCTGTTTTTT. Its protein is CASSLPSPGELFF.

The gene calls are TRBV20-1 and TRBJ2-7, with a possible D match to TRBD1 (5 bases). From germline, CDR1 is DFQATT and CDR2 SNEGSKA (reference sequence). V was shortened by 5 bases and J by 0 bases, with 11 bases between the two germline ends. The CDR3 runs to 13 residues. CDR3 in amino acids: CSAGAPGSYEQYF. The CDR3 DNA follows: TGCAGTGCTGGGGCGCCCGGCTCCTACGAGCAGTACTTC.

This clonotype was observed a few times. The chain uses TRBV5-1 and TRBJ1-3, with 9 bases matching TRBD1. The V segment lost 2 bases and the J segment 4 bases; nucleotides outside the gene matches: 10. Germline CDR1 SGHRS, CDR2 YFSETQ. The CDR3 is 17 residues long. CDR3 sequence: CASSFTPGQGNGNTIYF. CDR3 in DNA: TGCGCCAGCAGCTTTACTCCGGGACAGGGAAACGGAAACACCATATATTTT. Full variable domain (remainder filled in from reference TRBV5-1 and TRBJ1-3): KAGVTQTPRYLIKTRGQQVTLSCSPISGHRSVSWYQQTPGQGLQFLFEYFSETQRNKGNFPGRFSGRQFSNSRSEMNVSTLELGDSALYLCASSFTPGQGNGNTIYFGEGSWLTVV.

V usage is TRBV20-1 and J usage is TRBJ2-7; 10 nucleotides line up with TRBD1. Germline V gene data show CDR1 as DFQATT and CDR2 as SNEGSKA (reference sequence). This CDR3 region has 17 residues. Trimming removed 0 bases from V and 4 bases from J; junction bases left unmatched: 12. The CDR3 region is CSARDHRGDRGHYEQYF. The CDR3 nucleotides are TGCAGTGCTAGAGATCACCGCGGGGACAGGGGCCATTACGAGCAGTACTTC.

This clonotype was found a few times. V is TRBV4-3 and J is TRBJ1-1, with 7 bases matching TRBD1. Per germline, CDR1 LGHNA and CDR2 YSLEER. The V and J ends lost 4 bases and 6 bases, in that order; junction bases with no gene match: 14. CDR3 length equals 16 residues. The CDR3 spells CASSPTEYRGTAEAFF. The CDR3, as DNA: TGCGCCAGCAGCCCTACCGAGTACAGGGGTACGGCTGAAGCTTTCTTT.

The rearrangement uses TRBV29-1 and TRBJ2-2; 11 bases are shared with TRBD2. Trimming at V came to 7 bases and at J to 6 bases, leaving 7 bases not matched to a gene. Germline V gene lookup returns CDR1 SQVTM and CDR2 ANQGSEA. This CDR3 is built from 14 residues. The CDR3 loop reads CSAALAGVAGELFF. The CDR3 region has the DNA TGCAGCGCCGCACTAGCGGGGGTCGCCGGGGAGCTGTTTTTT.

The genes are TRBV27 and TRBJ1-1; D remains unclear. The CDR3 loop spans 14 amino acids. V dropped 2 bases and J dropped 1 base, with 8 bases sitting between them. Looked up from germline, CDR1 is MNHEY and CDR2 is SMNVEV (reference sequence). The CDR3 region has the DNA TGTGCCAGCAGTTTAAACGGATGGAACACTGAAGCTTTCTTT. It translates to CASSLNGWNTEAFF.

This clonotype came up a few times. The chain carries TRBV4-2 and TRBJ2-5; 8 bases are shared with TRBD2. This CDR3 contains 15 residues. Unmatched junction bases numbered 9, after V lost 4 bases and J lost 5 bases. Germline loops: CDR1 LGHNA, CDR2 YNFKEQ. The CDR3 coding sequence is TGTGCCAGCAGCCGACGAGCGGGGGATGGGGAGACCCAGTACTTC. Amino acid sequence: CASSRRAGDGETQYF.

Only a few counts were recorded for this clonotype. DNA for the CDR3: TGTGCCAGCAGCTCCAAGGTGGGGTCCAGGGACACTGAAGCTTTCTTT. It yields the protein CASSSKVGSRDTEAFF. The chain employs TRBV5-6 and TRBJ1-1; weak D call: TRBD1 (5 bases). Deletions cut 3 bases from V and 3 bases from J, with 18 bases between. Germline loops: CDR1 SGHDT, CDR2 YYEEEE. The CDR3 has 16 residues.

This clonotype turned up a few times. The chain recombines TRBV2 with TRBJ1-1, with D hard to call. The CDR3 has 11 amino acids. The V gene lost 4 bases and the J gene lost 1 base, with 1 base spanning the gap. Germline CDR1 is SNHLY and CDR2 is FYNNEI. As DNA, the CDR3 is TGTGCCAGCAGTGCGAACACTGAAGCTTTCTTT. Protein sequence: CASSANTEAFF.